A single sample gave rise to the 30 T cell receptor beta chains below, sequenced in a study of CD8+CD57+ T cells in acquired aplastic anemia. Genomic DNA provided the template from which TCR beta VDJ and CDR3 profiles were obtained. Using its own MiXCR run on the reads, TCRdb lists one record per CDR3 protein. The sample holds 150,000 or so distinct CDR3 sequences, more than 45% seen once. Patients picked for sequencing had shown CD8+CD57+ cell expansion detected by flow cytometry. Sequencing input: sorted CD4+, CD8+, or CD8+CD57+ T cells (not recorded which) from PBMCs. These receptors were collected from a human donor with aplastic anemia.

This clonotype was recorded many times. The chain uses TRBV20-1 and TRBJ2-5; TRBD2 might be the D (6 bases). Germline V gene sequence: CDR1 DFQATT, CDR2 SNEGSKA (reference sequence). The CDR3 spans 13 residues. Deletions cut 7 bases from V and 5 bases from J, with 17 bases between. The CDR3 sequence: CSVPRRVGETQYF. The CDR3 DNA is TGCAGTGTTCCCCGGAGGGTTGGGGAGACCCAGTACTTC.

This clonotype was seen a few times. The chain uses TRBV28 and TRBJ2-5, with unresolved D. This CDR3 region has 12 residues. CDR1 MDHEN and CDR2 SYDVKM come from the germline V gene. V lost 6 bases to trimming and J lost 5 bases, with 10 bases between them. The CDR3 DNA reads TGTGCCAGCAGCCCTGGGGTGGAGACCCAGTACTTC. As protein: CASSPGVETQYF. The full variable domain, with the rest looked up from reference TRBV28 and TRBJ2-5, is DVKVTQSSRYLVKRTGEKVFLECVQDMDHENMFWYRQDPGLGLRLIYFSYDVKMKEKGDIPEGYSVSREKKERFSLILESASTNQTSMYLCASSPGVETQYFGPGTRLLVL.

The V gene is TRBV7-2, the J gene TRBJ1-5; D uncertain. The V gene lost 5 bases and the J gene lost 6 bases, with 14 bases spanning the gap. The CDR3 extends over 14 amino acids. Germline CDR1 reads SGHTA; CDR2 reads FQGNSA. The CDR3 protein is CASSAPGFAQPQHF. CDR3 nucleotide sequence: TGTGCCAGCAGCGCCCCGGGGTTTGCTCAGCCCCAGCATTTT.

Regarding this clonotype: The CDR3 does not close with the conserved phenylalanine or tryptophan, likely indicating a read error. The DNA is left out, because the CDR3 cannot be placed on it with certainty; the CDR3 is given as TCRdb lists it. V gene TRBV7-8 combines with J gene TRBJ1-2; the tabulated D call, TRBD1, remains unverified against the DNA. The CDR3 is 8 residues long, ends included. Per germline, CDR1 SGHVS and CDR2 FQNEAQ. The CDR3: CASSITTG.

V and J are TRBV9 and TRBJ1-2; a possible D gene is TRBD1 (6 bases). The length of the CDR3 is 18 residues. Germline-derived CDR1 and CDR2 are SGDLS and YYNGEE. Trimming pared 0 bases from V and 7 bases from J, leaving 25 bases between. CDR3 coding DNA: TGTGCCAGCAGCGTAGAGCCCCAGGGGAGAGGTGTGGTTGGTGGCTACACCTTC. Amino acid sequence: CASSVEPQGRGVVGGYTF. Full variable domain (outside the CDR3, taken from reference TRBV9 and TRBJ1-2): DSGVTQTPKHLITATGQRVTLRCSPRSGDLSVYWYQQSLDQGLQFLIQYYNGEERAKGNILERFSAQQFPDLHSELNLSSLELGDSALYFCASSVEPQGRGVVGGYTFGSGTRLTVV.

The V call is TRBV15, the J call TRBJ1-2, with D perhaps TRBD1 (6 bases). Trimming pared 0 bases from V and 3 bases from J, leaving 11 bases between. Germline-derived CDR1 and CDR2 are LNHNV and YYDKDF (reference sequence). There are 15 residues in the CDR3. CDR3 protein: CATSRDRGAYYGYTF. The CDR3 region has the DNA TGTGCCACCAGCAGAGATAGGGGGGCTTACTATGGCTACACCTTC.

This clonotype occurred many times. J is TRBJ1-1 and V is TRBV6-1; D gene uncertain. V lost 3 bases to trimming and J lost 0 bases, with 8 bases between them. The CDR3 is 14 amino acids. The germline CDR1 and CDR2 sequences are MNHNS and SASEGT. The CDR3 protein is CASSERPVNTEAFF. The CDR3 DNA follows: TGTGCCAGCAGTGAGCGGCCCGTGAACACTGAAGCTTTCTTT.

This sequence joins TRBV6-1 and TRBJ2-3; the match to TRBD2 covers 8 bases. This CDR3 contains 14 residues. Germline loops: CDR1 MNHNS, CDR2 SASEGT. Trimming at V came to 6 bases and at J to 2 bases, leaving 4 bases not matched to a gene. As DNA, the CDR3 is TGTGCCAGCAGGTTAGCGGGGTCCACAGATACGCAGTATTTT. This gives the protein CASRLAGSTDTQYF.

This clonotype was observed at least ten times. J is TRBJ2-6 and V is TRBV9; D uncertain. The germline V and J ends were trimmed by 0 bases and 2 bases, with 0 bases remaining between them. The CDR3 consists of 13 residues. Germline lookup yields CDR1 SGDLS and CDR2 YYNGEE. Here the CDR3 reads CASSVAGANVLTF. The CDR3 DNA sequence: TGTGCCAGCAGCGTAGCTGGGGCCAACGTCCTGACTTTC.

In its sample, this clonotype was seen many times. The DNA of the CDR3 is TGCGCCAGCAGCTTGTCGACCCCCCAAGAGACCCAGTACTTC. Residues: CASSLSTPQETQYF. The chain recombines TRBV5-1 with TRBJ2-5; D is unresolved. V was shortened by 1 base and J by 1 base, with 8 bases between the two germline ends. Germline CDR1 and CDR2: SGHRS and YFSETQ. This CDR3 comprises 14 residues.

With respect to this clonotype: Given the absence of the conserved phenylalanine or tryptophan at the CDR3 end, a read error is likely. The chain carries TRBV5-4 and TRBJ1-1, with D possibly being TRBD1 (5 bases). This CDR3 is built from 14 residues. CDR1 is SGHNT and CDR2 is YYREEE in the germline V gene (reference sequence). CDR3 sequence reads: CASGLGQLNTEAFL. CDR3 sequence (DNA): TGTGCCAGCGGCTTGGGGCAACTAAACACTGAAGCTTTCTTG.

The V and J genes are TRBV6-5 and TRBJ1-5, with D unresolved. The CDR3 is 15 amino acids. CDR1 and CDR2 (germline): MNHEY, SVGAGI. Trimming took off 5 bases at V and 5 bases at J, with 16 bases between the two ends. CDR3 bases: TGTGCCAGCAGTCACCACGACGGGGATGATCAGCCCCAGCATTTT. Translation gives CASSHHDGDDQPQHF.

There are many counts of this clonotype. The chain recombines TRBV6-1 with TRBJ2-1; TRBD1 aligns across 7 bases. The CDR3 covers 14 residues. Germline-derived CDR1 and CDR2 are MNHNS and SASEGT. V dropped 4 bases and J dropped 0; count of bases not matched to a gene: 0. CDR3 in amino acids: CASSGQGSYNEQFF. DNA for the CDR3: TGTGCCAGCAGTGGACAGGGCTCCTACAATGAGCAGTTCTTC.

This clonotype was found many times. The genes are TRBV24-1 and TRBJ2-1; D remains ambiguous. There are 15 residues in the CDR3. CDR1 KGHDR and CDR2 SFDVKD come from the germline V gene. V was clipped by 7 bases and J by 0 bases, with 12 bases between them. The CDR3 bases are TGTGCCACCAGCGACGCAGTTCACTCCTACAATGAGCAGTTCTTC. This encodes CATSDAVHSYNEQFF.

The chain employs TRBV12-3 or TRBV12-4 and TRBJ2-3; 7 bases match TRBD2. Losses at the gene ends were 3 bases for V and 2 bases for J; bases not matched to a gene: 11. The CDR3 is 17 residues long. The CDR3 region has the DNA TGTGCCAGCAGTTTGGGAGCGGGGTCTGCGAACACAGATACGCAGTATTTT. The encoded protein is CASSLGAGSANTDTQYF.

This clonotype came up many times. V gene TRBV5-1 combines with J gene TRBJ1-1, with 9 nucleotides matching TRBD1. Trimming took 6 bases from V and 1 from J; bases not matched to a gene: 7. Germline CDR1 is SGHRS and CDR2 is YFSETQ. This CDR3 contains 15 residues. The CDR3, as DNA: TGCGCCAGCAACCCGGACAGGGGAGGGAACACTGAAGCTTTCTTT. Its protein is CASNPDRGGNTEAFF.

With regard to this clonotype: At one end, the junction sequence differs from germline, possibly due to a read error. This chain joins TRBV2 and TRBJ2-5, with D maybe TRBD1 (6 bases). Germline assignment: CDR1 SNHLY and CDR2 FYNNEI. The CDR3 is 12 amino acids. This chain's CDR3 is CARGQYLETQDF. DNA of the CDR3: TGTGCCAGAGGACAGTACTTGGAGACCCAGGACTTC.

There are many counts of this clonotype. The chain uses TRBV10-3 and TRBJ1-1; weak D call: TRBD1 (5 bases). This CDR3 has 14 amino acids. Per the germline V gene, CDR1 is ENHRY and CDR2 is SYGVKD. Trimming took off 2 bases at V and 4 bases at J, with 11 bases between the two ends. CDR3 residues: CAISEPNGGTEAFF. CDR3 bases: TGTGCCATCAGTGAGCCCAATGGGGGCACTGAAGCTTTCTTT.

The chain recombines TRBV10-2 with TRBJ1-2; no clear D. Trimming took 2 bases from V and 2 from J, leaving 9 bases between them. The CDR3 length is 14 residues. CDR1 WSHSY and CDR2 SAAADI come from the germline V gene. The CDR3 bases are TGCGCCAGCAGTGAGAGAGGGTCCAACTATGGCTACACCTTC. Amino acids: CASSERGSNYGYTF.

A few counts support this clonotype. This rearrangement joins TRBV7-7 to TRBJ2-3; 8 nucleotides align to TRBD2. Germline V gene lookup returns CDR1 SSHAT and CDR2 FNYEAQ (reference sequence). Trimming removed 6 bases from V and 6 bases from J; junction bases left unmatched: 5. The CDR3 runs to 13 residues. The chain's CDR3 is CASSPGLVDTQYF. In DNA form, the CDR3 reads TGTGCCAGCAGTCCGGGACTAGTGGATACGCAGTATTTT.

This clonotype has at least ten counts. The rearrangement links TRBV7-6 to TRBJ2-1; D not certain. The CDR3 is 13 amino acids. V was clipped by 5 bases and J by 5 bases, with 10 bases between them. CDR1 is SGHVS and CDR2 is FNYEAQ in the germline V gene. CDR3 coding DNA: TGTGCCAGCAGCCAAATCGGTAACAATGAGCAGTTCTTC. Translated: CASSQIGNNEQFF. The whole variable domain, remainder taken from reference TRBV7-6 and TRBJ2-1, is GAGVSQSPRYKVTKRGQDVALRCDPISGHVSLYWYRQALGQGPEFLTYFNYEAQQDKSGLPNDRFSAERPEGSISTLTIQRTEQRDSAMYRCASSQIGNNEQFFGPGTRLTVL.

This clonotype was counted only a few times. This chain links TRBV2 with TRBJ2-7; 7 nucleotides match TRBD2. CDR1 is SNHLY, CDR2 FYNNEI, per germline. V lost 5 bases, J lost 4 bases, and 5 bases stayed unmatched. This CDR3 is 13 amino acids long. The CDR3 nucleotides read TGTGCCAGCAGTAGGGACTATAAGTACGAGCAGTACTTC. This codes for CASSRDYKYEQYF. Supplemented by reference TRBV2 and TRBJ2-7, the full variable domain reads EPEVTQTPSHQVTQMGQEVILRCVPISNHLYFYWYRQILGQKVEFLVSFYNNEISEKSEIFDDQFSVERPDGSNFTLKIRSTKLEDSAMYFCASSRDYKYEQYFGPGTRLTVT.

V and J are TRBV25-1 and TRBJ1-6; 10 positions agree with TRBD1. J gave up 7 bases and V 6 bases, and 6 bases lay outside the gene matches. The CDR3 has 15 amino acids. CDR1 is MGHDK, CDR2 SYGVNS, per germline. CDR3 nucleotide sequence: TGTGCCAGCAGCCGATCGGGACAGGGGAATTCACCCCTCCACTTT. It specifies CASSRSGQGNSPLHF.

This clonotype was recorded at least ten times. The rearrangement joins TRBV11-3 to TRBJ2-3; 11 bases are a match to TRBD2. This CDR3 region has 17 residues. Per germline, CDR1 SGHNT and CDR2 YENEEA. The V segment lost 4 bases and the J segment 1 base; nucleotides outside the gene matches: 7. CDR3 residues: CASSSGTTSGGTDTQYF. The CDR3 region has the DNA TGTGCCAGCAGCTCGGGAACGACTAGCGGGGGCACAGATACGCAGTATTTT.

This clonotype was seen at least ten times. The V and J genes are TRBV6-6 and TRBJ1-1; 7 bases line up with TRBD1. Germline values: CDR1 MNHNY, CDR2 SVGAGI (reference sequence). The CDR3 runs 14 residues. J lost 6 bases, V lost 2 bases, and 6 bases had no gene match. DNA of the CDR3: TGTGCCAGCAGTTACCCATCGACAGGGTCTGAAGCTTTCTTT. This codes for CASSYPSTGSEAFF.

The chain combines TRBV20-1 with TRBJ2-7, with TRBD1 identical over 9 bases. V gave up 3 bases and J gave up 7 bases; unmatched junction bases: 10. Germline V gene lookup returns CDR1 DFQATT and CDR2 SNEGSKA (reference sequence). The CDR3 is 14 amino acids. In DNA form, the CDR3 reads TGCAGTGCTAGGGACCGGGACAGGGAGGGGGAGCAGTACTTC. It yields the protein CSARDRDREGEQYF.

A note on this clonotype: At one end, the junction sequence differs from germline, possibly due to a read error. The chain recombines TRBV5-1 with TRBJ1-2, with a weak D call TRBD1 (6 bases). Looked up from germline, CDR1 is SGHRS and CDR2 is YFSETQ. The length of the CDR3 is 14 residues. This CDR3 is CASSRQGGDYGYTF. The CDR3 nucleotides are TGCGCCAGCAGCCGACAAGGGGGGGACTACGGCTACACCTTC.

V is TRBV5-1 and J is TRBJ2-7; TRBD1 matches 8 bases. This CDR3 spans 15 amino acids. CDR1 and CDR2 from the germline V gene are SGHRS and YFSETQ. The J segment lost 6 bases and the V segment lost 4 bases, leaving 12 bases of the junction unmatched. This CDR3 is CASSQRPGQEIEQYF. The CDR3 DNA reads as TGCGCCAGCAGCCAAAGGCCGGGACAGGAAATCGAGCAGTACTTC.

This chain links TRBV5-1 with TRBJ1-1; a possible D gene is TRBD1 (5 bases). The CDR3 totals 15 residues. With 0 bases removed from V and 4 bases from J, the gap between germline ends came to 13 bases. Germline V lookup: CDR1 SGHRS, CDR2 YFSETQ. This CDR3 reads CASSLAGGSGTEAFF. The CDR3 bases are TGCGCCAGCAGCTTGGCGGGGGGGTCAGGCACTGAAGCTTTCTTT.

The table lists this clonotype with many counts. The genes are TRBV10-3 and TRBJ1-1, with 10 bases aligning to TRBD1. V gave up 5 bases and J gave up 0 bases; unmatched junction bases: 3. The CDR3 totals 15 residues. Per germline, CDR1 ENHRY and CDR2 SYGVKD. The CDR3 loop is CAISRQGAVNTEAFF. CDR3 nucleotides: TGTGCCATCAGTAGACAGGGGGCTGTGAACACTGAAGCTTTCTTT.